The present entry profiles one T cell receptor beta chain with its context. What it recognizes is unknown. The data originate from a study of post-analysis software for immune sequencing data. TCR beta cDNA libraries included unique molecular identifiers. TCRdb re-called the PCR reads through MiXCR, storing one row per CDR3 protein. Found here are fewer than 850,000 distinct CDR3 sequences, roughly 29% of them singletons; the top ten hold approximately 0.55%. The study, taken as a whole, reports: Controls showed lower frequencies than patients for roughly 5 TRBV segments, and TRBV5-6, TRBV5-1 and TRBV20-1 were among these.

Trimming cost V 1 base and J 4 bases; bases outside gene matches: 8. CDR1 and CDR2 from the germline V gene are LGHNA and YSLEER. This CDR3 region has 16 residues. The sample consisted of blood. This receptor was obtained from a girl aged 10 to 17 with multiple sclerosis. This chain connects TRBV4-3 to TRBJ2-5, with 8 bases identical to TRBD1. CDR3: CASSQVARGQVETQYF. In nucleotides, the CDR3 is TGCGCCAGCAGCCAAGTGGCCAGGGGGCAAGTAGAGACCCAGTACTTC.